The next 8 T cell receptor beta chains were all read from a single sample in a study of regulatory T cells in long-lasting Graves disease. The authors built TCR beta libraries using iRepertoire HTBI primers and Arm-PCR of CDR3 regions. TCRdb called the multiplex PCR reads again in MiXCR, with one record for every CDR3 protein. The sample has approximately 400,000 distinct CDR3 sequences, around 15% seen once. This sample's time point: newly diagnosed GD, antithyroid drugs for less than 3 months. The TCR library used RNA extracted from PBMCs. Source: peripheral blood mononuclear cells (PBMCs), taken at new diagnosis, from a patient treated with antithyroid drugs. The receptor source for this set is a female donor with Graves disease.

The chain carries TRBV6-2 or TRBV6-3 and TRBJ2-1; 12 positions match TRBD2. The trim removed 10 bases at V and 6 bases at J, leaving 16 bases unmatched. The germline V gene encodes CDR1 MNHEY and CDR2 SVGEGT. This CDR3 is 17 amino acids long. CDR3 amino acids: CAIHTGGASGGANEQFF. The CDR3, as DNA: TGTGCCATACATACCGGGGGGGCTAGCGGGGGGGCCAATGAGCAGTTCTTC.

This clonotype was picked up many times. The chain recombines TRBV5-1 with TRBJ1-6, with 11 bases matching TRBD1. Germline loops: CDR1 SGHRS, CDR2 YFSETQ. The ends lost 0 bases at V and 3 bases at J; junction bases unmatched: 5. This CDR3 is 18 amino acids long. This CDR3 is CASSLDPGQGVYNSPLHF. The DNA of the CDR3 is TGCGCCAGCAGCTTGGACCCGGGACAGGGGGTCTATAATTCACCCCTCCACTTT.

This clonotype appeared many times. This chain links TRBV6-2 or TRBV6-3 with TRBJ2-7; 9 bases are shared with TRBD2. CDR1 and CDR2 (germline): MNHEY, SVGEGT. The CDR3 is made up of 15 amino acids. V gave up 0 bases and J gave up 4 bases; unmatched junction bases: 4. The CDR3 coding sequence is TGTGCCAGCAGTTACTCAGCGGGAGGTTGGTACGAGCAGTACTTC. It translates to CASSYSAGGWYEQYF.

This clonotype was seen many times. The genes are TRBV27 and TRBJ2-3; TRBD2 matches 12 bases. CDR3 size: 19 residues. Trimming cost V 0 bases and J 2 bases; bases outside gene matches: 9. Germline V lookup: CDR1 MNHEY, CDR2 SMNVEV (reference sequence). The CDR3, as DNA: TGTGCCAGCAGTTTATCGTTTGAGACTAGCGGGAGCTACACAGATACGCAGTATTTT. It codes for CASSLSFETSGSYTDTQYF.

This clonotype occurred many times. V gene TRBV6-5 combines with J gene TRBJ2-7; D uncertain. This CDR3 is built from 15 residues. The V end lost 2 bases, the J end lost 3 bases, and 14 bases lay between the germline ends. Germline loops: CDR1 MNHEY, CDR2 SVGAGI. The CDR3 DNA reads TGTGCCAGCAGTTACCTAGGGTCACTTTTCTACGAGCAGTACTTC. Protein sequence: CASSYLGSLFYEQYF.

The gene calls are TRBV5-1 and TRBJ2-3; D remains ambiguous. The germline V gene has CDR1 SGHRS and CDR2 YFSETQ. Trimming removed 0 bases at V and 4 bases at J, with 9 bases between. This CDR3 spans 14 amino acids. The CDR3 coding sequence is TGCGCCAGCAGCTTGGAACTCGGCGCAGATACGCAGTATTTT. It encodes CASSLELGADTQYF.

This clonotype was seen repeatedly, ten times or more. The chain uses TRBV10-2 and TRBJ2-3, with 7 nucleotides matching TRBD2. This CDR3 spans 16 amino acids. The V gene end was trimmed by 7 bases and the J gene end by 6 bases; junction bases not matched to a gene: 16. Germline CDR1 and CDR2: WSHSY and SAAADI. The CDR3 spells CASIGPRTRTRDTQYF. The CDR3 nucleotides are TGCGCCAGCATCGGGCCGCGGACTAGGACAAGGGATACGCAGTATTTT.

The table lists this clonotype with many counts. The CDR3 DNA follows: TGTGCCAGCAGCCAAGTTGGGCTAGCGATGGGGTTCTACAATGAGCAGTTCTTC. Residues: CASSQVGLAMGFYNEQFF. The chain is built from TRBV3-1 and TRBJ2-1; perhaps TRBD2 as D (6 bases). The CDR3 totals 18 residues. CDR1 is LGHDT and CDR2 is YNNKEL in the germline V gene (reference sequence). Deletions cut 1 base from V and 3 bases from J, with 19 bases between.